This T cell receptor beta chain was identified during a study of neurological immune-mediated disorders. Synthesis of cDNA was carried out by template-switch 5'RACE. The reaction used 10-nucleotide random UMIs. Over 170 million TCR-beta sequences, together covering 15-18 subjects, were produced by every individual sequencing run that was carried out. From the 5' RACE reads, TCRdb called clonotypes with MiXCR, one entry per CDR3 protein. The table includes around 70,000 distinct CDR3 sequences, around 5.5% detected once. This CDR3 region has 15 residues. Germline-derived CDR1 and CDR2 are SGDLS and YYNGEE. The V and J ends lost 3 bases and 2 bases respectively, with 12 bases between them. Unsorted libraries were prepared from 2 million PBMCs that had been stored at -80 C. With regard to this clonotype: Its antigen is not identified.

Notes on the study in general: Private repertoires in all groups were suggested by the absence of shared CDR3 amino acid sequences among expanded clones across subjects.

This chain connects TRBV9 to TRBJ1-3; no firm D call. The sequencing input was PBMCs. This clonotype was obtained from a man younger than 35 with multiple sclerosis. The CDR3 here is CASSGPDETGNTIYF. The CDR3 DNA is TGTGCCAGCAGCGGCCCGGACGAAACTGGAAACACCATATATTTT.